Below are 20 T cell receptor beta chains sequenced from a single sample in a study of molecular identifiers for immune sequencing clone quantification. TCRdb re-called the PCR reads through MiXCR, storing one row per CDR3 protein. The table shows approximately 93,000 distinct CDR3 sequences, with roughly 25% occurring only once. The sequencing sample was made of naive CD8+ T cells from blood, with Jurkat cell RNA spiked in. The subset: FACS-sorted CD8+CD4-CCR7+CD45RA+ naive T cells. The source of these receptors is a human donor in good health. Some libraries in this study had Jurkat cell RNA spiked in.

V usage is TRBV3-1 and J usage is TRBJ2-7, with D unclear. V was clipped by 3 bases and J by 2 bases, with 8 bases between them. The CDR3 is made up of 13 amino acids. CDR1 LGHDT and CDR2 YNNKEL come from the germline V gene (reference sequence). CDR3 bases: TGTGCCAGCAGCCAGGGCGTGCCCTACGAGCAGTACTTC. This translates into CASSQGVPYEQYF.

Note on this clonotype: Given a much more abundant clone one base away, this may be a read error. The chain joins TRBV4-3 to TRBJ2-1; perhaps TRBD1 as D (5 bases). Germline CDR1 is LGHNA and CDR2 is YSLEER. The CDR3 runs to 13 residues. CDR3 sequence: CASRQRGFNEQSF. The CDR3 DNA reads as TGCGCCAGCAGGCAAAGGGGATTCAATGAGCAGTCCTTC.

This chain connects TRBV11-2 to TRBJ2-3; D gene ambiguous. V was trimmed by 4 bases and J by 5 bases, leaving 13 bases between them. Germline loops: CDR1 SGHAT, CDR2 FQNNGV. The CDR3 runs to 14 residues. The CDR3 nucleotides are TGTGCCAGCAGCTCCTGGACGGATCAAGATACGCAGTATTTT. The encoded protein is CASSSWTDQDTQYF.

This clonotype has only a few counts. A much larger clone differs by one base, so this may be a read error. The rearrangement links TRBV29-1 to TRBJ2-7, with D unresolved. The germline V and J ends were trimmed by 5 bases and 0 bases, with 23 bases remaining between them. The CDR3 sequence is 17 residues long. The germline gives CDR1 SQVTM, CDR2 ANQGSEA. The chain's CDR3 is CSVHSGPNMKNSYEQYF. CDR3 nucleotides: TGCAGCGTTCACTCCGGCCCTAACATGAAAAACTCCTACGAGCAGTACTTC.

This clonotype appeared many times. The chain joins TRBV6-6 to TRBJ1-5, with 8 bases matching TRBD1. This CDR3 is 14 amino acids long. V was pared by 2 bases and J by 5 bases, with 2 bases of the junction left unmatched. Germline V lookup: CDR1 MNHNY, CDR2 SVGAGI (reference sequence). The CDR3 nucleotides are TGTGCCAGCAGTTACGGACAGGGATATCAGCCCCAGCATTTT. Its translation: CASSYGQGYQPQHF.

This clonotype has a count of ten or more. The chain uses TRBV28 and TRBJ1-5, with TRBD1 identical over 8 bases. The germline gives CDR1 MDHEN, CDR2 SYDVKM. The J segment lost 6 bases and the V segment lost 4 bases, leaving 14 bases of the junction unmatched. The CDR3 totals 17 residues. The CDR3 loop reads CASSSTRGLGRGQPQHF. The DNA of the CDR3 is TGTGCCAGCAGTTCCACCAGGGGGCTAGGGCGGGGTCAGCCCCAGCATTTT.

To note about this clonotype: The conserved phenylalanine or tryptophan is not found at the CDR3 terminus, so this likely reflects a read error. The chain couples TRBV25-1 to TRBJ1-1; D perhaps matches TRBD1 (5 bases). CDR3 length equals 15 residues. The V gene's germline CDR1 is MGHDK and CDR2 SYGVNS. V was shortened by 0 bases and J by 4 bases, with 12 bases between the two germline ends. The DNA of the CDR3 is TGTGCCAGCAGTGAATATTACGGGGCCGGCACTGAAGCTTTCATT. Translation gives CASSEYYGAGTEAFI.

Of note for this clonotype: Just one base apart from a much larger clone, this may be a read error. The chain joins TRBV28 to TRBJ2-3; no definite D call. The tail of the sequence fits TRBJ1-5 better, so the J call may be wrong. Germline V gene data show CDR1 as MDHEN and CDR2 as SYDVKM. This CDR3 is 15 amino acids long. CDR3 nucleotide sequence: TGTGCCAGCAGTGCGCTAGCGGGAGTAGTGGATACGCAGCATTTT. Its translation: CASSALAGVVDTQHF.

The table lists this clonotype with many counts. The V call is TRBV29-1, the J call TRBJ2-5; the D call may be TRBD1 or TRBD2 (5 bases each). V shed 5 bases and J shed 2 bases, with 15 bases lying between them. This CDR3 region has 14 residues. CDR1 is SQVTM and CDR2 is ANQGSEA in the germline V gene. CDR3 DNA sequence: TGCAGCGTTCCAACTCCGGGACGGCAAGAGACCCAGTACTTC. Translating gives CSVPTPGRQETQYF.

At least ten counts were recorded for this clonotype. V is TRBV5-4 and J is TRBJ1-2; D is uncertain. Trimming pared 2 bases from V and 6 bases from J, leaving 11 bases between. The V gene's germline CDR1 is SGHNT and CDR2 YYREEE (reference sequence). This CDR3 has 13 amino acids. The CDR3 region is CASSLLDSHGYTF. CDR3 bases: TGTGCCAGCAGCTTACTTGACTCACATGGCTACACCTTC.

Comment on this clonotype: Mismatch with germline at one junction end may stem from a read error. V gene TRBV9 combines with J gene TRBJ1-4; possible D gene TRBD1, 6 bases. The CDR3 contains 13 residues. The germline gives CDR1 SGDLS, CDR2 YYNGEE. This chain's CDR3 is CASSPGAAEKLLF. The CDR3 bases are TGTGCCAGCAGCCCGGGGGCGGCTGAAAAACTGCTTTTT.

This clonotype was seen more than once but under ten times. J is TRBJ1-1 and V is TRBV4-1, with D perhaps matching TRBD1 (5 bases). Germline V gene lookup returns CDR1 MGHRA and CDR2 YSYEKL. This CDR3 has 15 residues. V lost 3 bases and J lost 6, with 17 bases in between. The CDR3 loop is CASSQGVSISAEAFF. The CDR3, as DNA: TGCGCCAGCAGCCAGGGGGTCTCCATTAGCGCTGAAGCTTTCTTT.

This clonotype occurred a few times. The genes are TRBV19 and TRBJ1-2, with D perhaps matching TRBD1 (5 bases). V lost 4 bases and J lost 1, with 13 bases in between. The CDR3 runs to 15 residues. Germline CDR1 LNHDA, CDR2 SQIVND (reference sequence). CDR3 protein: CASSTGHRSNYGYTF. DNA of the CDR3: TGTGCCAGTAGTACCGGACACCGGAGTAACTATGGCTACACCTTC.

V gene TRBV2 combines with J gene TRBJ2-2; TRBD1 might be the D (6 bases). This CDR3 is 13 amino acids long. Trimming removed 8 bases from V and 3 bases from J, with 10 bases in between. Germline CDR1 and CDR2: SNHLY and FYNNEI. CDR3 nucleotide sequence: TGTGCCAGCGTGGGGACACACACCGGGGAGCTGTTTTTT. It encodes CASVGTHTGELFF.

Concerning this clonotype itself: This may be a read error: a much more frequent sequence differs by one nucleotide. This chain joins TRBV12-3 or TRBV12-4 and TRBJ2-3, with 7 bases fitting TRBD1. The CDR3 contains 15 residues. V lost 5 bases and J lost 5; bases outside the gene matches: 10. The CDR3 sequence: CASSSDRVNLDTQYF. The CDR3 DNA sequence: TGTGCCAGCAGTAGCGACAGGGTTAACCTAGATACGCAGTATTTT.

This clonotype was observed a handful of times. The V gene is TRBV2, the J gene TRBJ2-3, with 13 bases lining up with TRBD2. CDR1 is SNHLY, CDR2 FYNNEI, per germline. The CDR3 loop spans 17 amino acids. Losses at the gene ends were 6 bases for V and 0 bases for J; bases not matched to a gene: 6. CDR3 sequence (DNA): TGTGCCAGCAGGGGGACTAGCGGGGCTCCTAGCACAGATACGCAGTATTTT. Protein: CASRGTSGAPSTDTQYF.

The chain recombines TRBV19 with TRBJ2-1; weak D call: TRBD1 (6 bases). The length of the CDR3 is 12 residues. CDR1 is LNHDA, CDR2 SQIVND, per germline (reference sequence). V was trimmed by 4 bases and J by 7 bases, leaving 8 bases between them. The CDR3 loop is CASSTQGNEQFF. The DNA for the CDR3 is TGTGCCAGTAGTACCCAGGGGAATGAGCAGTTCTTC. Full variable domain (rest looked up from reference TRBV19 and TRBJ2-1): DGGITQSPKYLFRKEGQNVTLSCEQNLNHDAMYWYRQDPGQGLRLIYYSQIVNDFQKGDIAEGYSVSREKKESFPLTVTSAQKNPTAFYLCASSTQGNEQFFGPGTRLTVL.

Concerning this clonotype itself: A read error is possible here, since a much larger clone lies one base away. The chain's CDR3 is CASSMWQGPSEQYF. CDR3 nucleotides: TGTGCCAGTAGTATGTGGCAGGGGCCCTCCGAGCAGTACTTC. V is TRBV19 and J is TRBJ2-7; tentative D call: TRBD1 (6 bases). The ends were cut back, 3 bases at V and 6 bases at J, with 15 bases in the middle. Germline loops: CDR1 LNHDA, CDR2 SQIVND (reference sequence). The CDR3 sequence is 14 residues long.

About this clonotype itself: One junction end does not reproduce the germline sequence, and a read error may be involved. The rearrangement joins TRBV5-3 to TRBJ2-7; the match to TRBD2 covers 7 bases. Being an ORF, TRBV5-3 has a function that is uncertain. This CDR3 contains 14 residues. The chain's CDR3 is CASSSRDSAGEQYF. CDR3 DNA sequence: TGTGCCAGCAGCTCGCGGGACTCAGCGGGGGAGCAGTACTTC.

This clonotype was detected a few times. The chain carries TRBV4-1 and TRBJ1-2; D is perhaps TRBD1 (6 bases). This CDR3 region has 16 residues. Germline CDR1 reads MGHRA; CDR2 reads YSYEKL. Trimming shortened V by 0 bases and J by 1 base, and 12 bases separated the two germline ends. The chain's CDR3 is CASSQEWDTFNYGYTF. In DNA form, the CDR3 reads TGCGCCAGCAGCCAAGAGTGGGACACTTTTAACTATGGCTACACCTTC.